Below are 22 T cell receptor beta chains sequenced from a single sample in a study of CD8+ T cells in alopecia areata. RNA was isolated and reverse transcribed to cDNA, the sequencing template. Method: immunoSEQ multiplex PCR; TCRdb's copy keeps in-frame clones and lacks some. Altogether about 110,000 clones are present, 45% to 60% being singletons, with the ten largest covering roughly 25%. The sequencing sample was made of NKG2D-low CD8+ T cells sorted from blood. Receptor source: a human donor with alopecia areata.

A few counts support this clone. The J gene is TRBJ2-7, the V gene TRBV7-2, with no clear D. Germline V gives CDR1 SGHTA, CDR2 FQGNSA. The CDR3 has 14 amino acids. Trimming left V 2 bases short and J 0 bases short, with 8 bases between. The DNA for the CDR3 is TGTGCCAGCAGCTTATACGACACCTCCTACGAGCAGTACTTC. This gives the protein CASSLYDTSYEQYF.

This chain's CDR3 is CASSRGAGTEAFF. The CDR3 DNA follows: TGTGCCAGCAGTCGAGGGGCTGGCACTGAAGCTTTCTTT. The V call is TRBV27, the J call TRBJ1-1, with D perhaps matching TRBD1 (5 bases). The CDR3 is 13 amino acids. Trimming took 5 bases from V and 4 from J, leaving 11 bases between them. CDR1 and CDR2 from the germline V gene are MNHEY and SMNVEV (reference sequence).

This clone has just a few counts. The gene calls are TRBV7-9 and TRBJ2-5; no clear D. Germline V CDR1 and CDR2: SEHNR, FQNEAQ (reference sequence). Trimming shortened V by 1 base and J by 1 base, and 10 bases separated the two germline ends. The CDR3 sequence is 15 residues long. CDR3 nucleotide sequence: TGTGCCAGCAGCTTAGGTCCTAGTCCCCAAGAGACCCAGTACTTC. It encodes CASSLGPSPQETQYF.

This rearrangement joins TRBV4-1 to TRBJ2-7; TRBD2 agrees at 8 bases. There are 15 residues in the CDR3. After removal of 3 bases from V and 4 bases from J, the junction contained 8 bases not matched to a gene. Germline CDR1 MGHRA, CDR2 YSYEKL. CDR3 sequence reads: CASSQQAAGVYEQYF. In DNA form, the CDR3 reads TGCGCCAGCAGCCAGCAAGCAGCGGGAGTATACGAGCAGTACTTC.

The rearrangement joins TRBV7-8 to TRBJ2-3; D ambiguous. Per the germline V gene, CDR1 is SGHVS and CDR2 is FQNEAQ. The V gene lost 1 base and the J gene lost 2 bases, with 7 bases spanning the gap. The CDR3 covers 14 residues. The DNA of the CDR3 is TGTGCCAGCAGCTTAGTTGGCAACACAGATACGCAGTATTTT. Translated, it gives CASSLVGNTDTQYF. Full variable domain (missing parts from reference TRBV7-8 and TRBJ2-3): GAGVSQSPRYKVAKRGQDVALRCDPISGHVSLFWYQQALGQGPEFLTYFQNEAQLDKSGLPSDRFFAERPEGSVSTLKIQRTQQEDSAVYLCASSLVGNTDTQYFGPGTRLTVL.

This CDR3 is CASSSRDEQYF. In DNA, the CDR3 is TGCGCCAGCAGCTCCAGGGACGAGCAGTACTTC. This chain connects TRBV5-1 to TRBJ2-7; tentatively, D is TRBD1 (5 bases). V was shortened by 3 bases and J by 5 bases, with 6 bases between the two germline ends. The CDR3 extends over 11 amino acids. Germline CDR1 reads SGHRS; CDR2 reads YFSETQ.

The chain employs TRBV2 and TRBJ2-7; 9 bases fit TRBD1. The CDR3 is 15 residues long. V lost 0 bases to trimming and J lost 2 bases; unmatched junction nucleotides: 2. From germline, CDR1 is SNHLY and CDR2 FYNNEI. CDR3 sequence: CASSEAQGAAYEQYF. The CDR3 region has the DNA TGTGCCAGCAGTGAAGCACAGGGGGCCGCCTACGAGCAGTACTTC.

This chain uses TRBV29-1 with TRBJ1-2; D gene unclear. The CDR3 loop spans 14 amino acids. From germline, CDR1 is SQVTM and CDR2 ANQGSEA. V was cut by 4 bases and J by 4 bases, with 16 bases left in between. CDR3 in amino acids: CSVVPSKNFYGYTF. Here the CDR3 DNA reads TGCAGCGTTGTCCCCAGCAAAAATTTCTATGGCTACACCTTC.

V and J are TRBV28 and TRBJ2-1, with 14 bases that match TRBD2. CDR1 and CDR2 from the germline V gene are MDHEN and SYDVKM. The ends lost 5 bases at V and 9 bases at J; junction bases unmatched: 3. The CDR3 contains 14 residues. The DNA of the CDR3 is TGTGCCAGCAGTATGGGACTAGCGGGAGCTGAGCAGTTCTTC. As protein: CASSMGLAGAEQFF.

The genes are TRBV7-9 and TRBJ1-2, with a possible D match to TRBD1 (5 bases). Germline loops: CDR1 SEHNR, CDR2 FQNEAQ (reference sequence). The CDR3 consists of 13 residues. V gave up 4 bases and J gave up 8 bases, with 14 bases separating them. DNA of the CDR3: TGTGCCAGCAGCTCGGACACTTCGAGGGGCTACACCTTC. Its protein product is CASSSDTSRGYTF.

This sequence joins TRBV27 and TRBJ2-7, with 9 bases aligning to TRBD1. CDR1 is MNHEY and CDR2 is SMNVEV in the germline V gene (reference sequence). The CDR3 consists of 12 residues. Trimming took 4 bases from V and 7 from J; bases not matched to a gene: 2. The CDR3 is CASSYGTGEQYF. The CDR3 coding sequence is TGTGCCAGCAGTTATGGGACAGGGGAGCAGTACTTC.

The rearrangement joins TRBV29-1 to TRBJ2-1; D might be TRBD1 (6 bases). The germline V gene encodes CDR1 SQVTM and CDR2 ANQGSEA. The CDR3 spans 15 residues. V gave up 5 bases and J gave up 3 bases, with 17 bases separating them. The CDR3 sequence: CSVPKDSSIYNEQFF. The CDR3 nucleotides are TGCAGCGTTCCTAAGGACAGCTCCATCTACAATGAGCAGTTCTTC.

The chain's CDR3 is CSGQGARTEAFF. CDR3 nucleotides: TGCAGCGGTCAGGGGGCGCGCACTGAAGCTTTCTTT. This sequence joins TRBV29-1 and TRBJ1-1, with 8 bases lining up with TRBD1. Germline-derived CDR1 and CDR2 are SQVTM and ANQGSEA. After removal of 7 bases from V and 4 bases from J, the junction contained 5 bases not matched to a gene. The CDR3 sequence is 12 residues long.

The chain couples TRBV29-1 to TRBJ2-7; D is uncertain. The germline V gene encodes CDR1 SQVTM and CDR2 ANQGSEA. Trimming stripped 1 base from V and 3 bases from J, with 7 bases between. The length of the CDR3 is 12 residues. The CDR3 reads CSVEGANYEQYF. The CDR3 region has the DNA TGCAGCGTTGAAGGGGCGAACTACGAGCAGTACTTC.

This sequence joins TRBV29-1 and TRBJ1-2, with D uncertain. Germline CDR1 is SQVTM and CDR2 is ANQGSEA. The CDR3 extends over 8 amino acids. V was cut by 5 bases and J by 11 bases, with 6 bases left in between. The CDR3 loop reads CSVPGYTF. The CDR3 coding sequence is TGCAGCGTTCCAGGATACACCTTC. The complete variable domain, with remaining parts taken from reference TRBV29-1 and TRBJ1-2, reads SAVISQKPSRDICQRGTSLTIQCQVDSQVTMMFWYRQQPGQSLTLIATANQGSEATYESGFVIDKFPISRPNLTFSTLTVSNMSPEDSSIYLCSVPGYTFGSGTRLTVV.

The chain uses TRBV30 and TRBJ2-5; no reliable D call. With 7 bases removed from V and 0 bases from J, the gap between germline ends came to 9 bases. The germline CDR1 and CDR2 sequences are GTSNPN and SVGIG (reference sequence). This CDR3 has 12 amino acids. The CDR3 nucleotides read TGTGCCTACCGGACCTACCAAGAGACCCAGTACTTC. It is translated as CAYRTYQETQYF.

The chain combines TRBV7-8 with TRBJ2-7; 12 nucleotides match TRBD2. After removal of 8 bases from V and 5 bases from J, the junction contained 13 bases not matched to a gene. Germline CDR1 and CDR2: SGHVS and FQNEAQ. The CDR3 spans 16 residues. The CDR3 sequence: CASLPGLAGGPDEQYF. For the CDR3, the DNA is TGTGCCAGCTTACCTGGGCTAGCGGGAGGGCCGGACGAGCAGTACTTC.

This clone was observed a few times. The genes are TRBV28 and TRBJ2-3; TRBD2 might be the D (5 bases). Germline lookup yields CDR1 MDHEN and CDR2 SYDVKM. CDR3 length: 16 amino acids. V lost 1 base, J lost 3 bases, and 14 bases lay in between. The CDR3 spells CASSLSVVTGTDTQYF. CDR3 DNA: TGTGCCAGCAGTTTATCCGTTGTGACGGGAACAGATACGCAGTATTTT. The full variable domain, its missing parts supplied by reference TRBV28 and TRBJ2-3, is DVKVTQSSRYLVKRTGEKVFLECVQDMDHENMFWYRQDPGLGLRLIYFSYDVKMKEKGDIPEGYSVSREKKERFSLILESASTNQTSMYLCASSLSVVTGTDTQYFGPGTRLTVL.

The genes are TRBV4-2 and TRBJ2-7, with D perhaps matching TRBD2 (6 bases). The CDR3 contains 16 residues. Germline V gives CDR1 LGHNA, CDR2 YNFKEQ. Trimming removed 2 bases at V and 2 bases at J, with 16 bases between. CDR3 DNA: TGTGCCAGCAGCCAATCACCGGGACTGAACACCTACGAGCAGTACTTC. Residues: CASSQSPGLNTYEQYF.

The chain recombines TRBV27 with TRBJ1-2; a possible D gene is TRBD1 (5 bases). The CDR3 runs 13 residues. Germline V CDR1 and CDR2: MNHEY, SMNVEV (reference sequence). The V end was cut by 2 bases, the J end by 4 bases, with 8 bases between. The CDR3 loop is CASSLGAFYGYTF. In nucleotides, the CDR3 is TGTGCCAGCAGTTTAGGGGCCTTCTATGGCTACACCTTC.

V and J are TRBV7-2 and TRBJ2-5, with 10 bases aligning to TRBD2. After removal of 3 bases from V and 5 bases from J, the junction contained 15 bases not matched to a gene. The CDR3 runs to 18 residues. CDR1 and CDR2 from the germline V gene are SGHTA and FQGNSA. Here the CDR3 reads CASSFRRIASGSRETQYF. CDR3 in DNA: TGTGCCAGCAGCTTTAGGAGGATCGCTAGCGGGAGCCGGGAGACCCAGTACTTC.

This clone was seen more than once but under ten times. This sequence joins TRBV19 and TRBJ2-7; D is perhaps TRBD1 (6 bases). Trimming took 10 bases from V and 6 from J, leaving 13 bases between them. CDR3 length equals 11 residues. The germline CDR1 and CDR2 sequences are LNHDA and SQIVND (reference sequence). CDR3 nucleotide sequence: TGTGCCACTATTCAGGGGTCCGAGCAGTACTTC. As protein: CATIQGSEQYF.